This TCR beta chain was found in a study of T cell repertoires in cytomegalovirus infection. Study details: Public signatures in TCR beta pointed to CMV infection and matching HLA type. Study-level findings and limits: HLA-C-restricted CMV-specific TCR beta clonotypes prevailed in the ex vivo response. Cumulative frequency of public TCR beta families picked out carriers of CMV plus the relevant HLA.

TCRdb independently ran MiXCR on the reads; one entry per CDR3 protein. The sample holds about 180,000 distinct CDR3 sequences; roughly 15% are singletons and the top ten take approximately 25%. Only a few counts were recorded for this clonotype. Its specificity is not known. The receptor was derived from a human donor in good health (CMV status not recorded). Some clones in this sample may be carry-over from other donors' samples. Sequencing used CD8+ T cells from PBMCs.

CDR3 coding DNA: TGCAGCGTTGGGGACGGTTCCTACGAGCAGTACTTC. This gives the protein CSVGDGSYEQYF. The chain recombines TRBV29-1 with TRBJ2-7; D is perhaps TRBD1 or TRBD2 (5 bases each). V dropped 4 bases and J dropped 1 base, with 8 bases sitting between them. The CDR3 runs 12 residues. Germline loops: CDR1 SQVTM, CDR2 ANQGSEA.